This paragraph reports one T cell receptor beta chain. These data come from a study of blood T cell repertoires in COVID-19. Turning to the study itself: COVID-19 samples collected from the United States, Italy and Spain covered acute and convalescent phases. In each case, the material was cDNA or gDNA derived from T cells, B-cell-depleted T cells, or PBMCs.

Trimming at V came to 4 bases and at J to 9 bases, leaving 9 bases not matched to a gene. Germline V lookup: CDR1 LGHDT, CDR2 YNNKEL (reference sequence). The CDR3 is 15 amino acids. Methods used by the authors: Estimation of nucleated cell counts relied on the amplification of reference gene primers. The data were produced by immunoSEQ multiplex PCR, yet TCRdb's version contains in-frame clones alone and is incomplete. The V and J calls and the clone size are those of that table, but D and trimming were determined from the DNA. The sample records 85,000 to 95,000 clones, about 91% being singletons. This receptor was obtained from a woman aged 80 or over with active COVID-19. The chain carries TRBV3-1 (or the pseudogene TRBV3-2) and TRBJ2-1; 10 bases match TRBD2. Sequencing was done on a sample of peripheral blood. The CDR3: CASSLLSGRWGEQFF. The CDR3 region has the DNA TGTGCCAGCAGCCTTCTTAGCGGGAGGTGGGGTGAGCAGTTCTTC.